A single sample is the source of the 17 T cell receptor beta chains below, sequenced in a study of control samples from healthy donors and cancer patients. TCRdb's table, derived via immunoSEQ multiplex PCR, lists solely in-frame clones and lacks some. Here the sample spans tens of thousands of clones, about three quarters being singletons. Input material: formalin-fixed, paraffin-embedded tissue. Receptor source: a male donor with melanoma.

Concerning this clone: This may be a read error: a much more frequent sequence differs by one nucleotide. The CDR3 DNA reads as TGTGCCAGCGGCAGAAACAGAGCGGAAGGCCTCACAGATACGCAGTATTTT. Translating it yields CASGRNRAEGLTDTQYF. The rearrangement links TRBV21-1 to TRBJ2-3; no DNA check was done on the table's D call, TRBD2. TRBV21-1 represents a pseudogene. The CDR3 has 17 amino acids.

Ten or more counts support this clone. The rearrangement uses TRBV28 and TRBJ2-7; the D is unclear. V was pared by 3 bases and J by 0 bases, with 6 bases between. CDR3 size: 13 residues. The germline CDR1 and CDR2 sequences are MDHEN and SYDVKM. The CDR3 loop is CASSFPSSYEQYF. The CDR3 bases are TGTGCCAGCAGTTTCCCCAGCTCCTACGAGCAGTACTTC.

The rearrangement uses TRBV7-3 and TRBJ2-1; 7 bases fit TRBD2. This CDR3 has 14 amino acids. Trimming at V came to 0 bases and at J to 7 bases, leaving 3 bases not matched to a gene. The germline CDR1 and CDR2 sequences are SGHTA and FQGTGA. The CDR3 DNA sequence: TGTGCCAGCAGCTTAACGGGAGGGCCGAATGAGCAGTTCTTC. Its protein is CASSLTGGPNEQFF.

The chain has TRBV27 and TRBJ2-1, with D unresolved. Trimming took off 6 bases at V and 3 bases at J, with 18 bases between the two ends. This CDR3 has 16 amino acids. Germline CDR1 is MNHEY and CDR2 is SMNVEV (reference sequence). Here the CDR3 reads CASSSGRLLYYNEQFF. In DNA, the CDR3 is TGTGCCAGCAGCTCGGGCAGGCTACTTTACTACAATGAGCAGTTCTTC.

The J gene is TRBJ2-3, the V gene TRBV7-9; 9 bases agree with TRBD2. Germline assignment: CDR1 SEHNR and CDR2 FQNEAQ (reference sequence). Trimming at V came to 2 bases and at J to 0 bases, leaving 12 bases not matched to a gene. This CDR3 has 19 amino acids. The CDR3 DNA reads TGTGCCAGCAGCTTAAGTTTGGTCAGCGGGAGGACAAGCACAGATACGCAGTATTTT. It encodes CASSLSLVSGRTSTDTQYF.

This clone ranks as medium-sized. Written as DNA, the CDR3 is TGTGCCAGCAGCTCACGACTCCCAGGTTCCTACGAGCAGTACTTC. Translating gives CASSSRLPGSYEQYF. The chain employs TRBV7-9 and TRBJ2-7, with D unresolved. V lost 4 bases and J lost 1, with 14 bases in between. Per germline, CDR1 SEHNR and CDR2 FQNEAQ (reference sequence). The CDR3 is 15 amino acids.

The CDR3 loop reads CASSLALGTQETQYF. The CDR3 DNA follows: TGTGCCAGCAGCTTAGCGCTCGGGACCCAAGAGACCCAGTACTTC. The rearrangement links TRBV7-9 to TRBJ2-5; D may match TRBD1 or TRBD2 (5 bases each). Trimming removed 0 bases from V and 1 base from J, with 9 bases in between. CDR1 is SEHNR, CDR2 FQNEAQ, per germline (reference sequence). CDR3 size: 15 residues.

The chain has TRBV7-2 and TRBJ2-5, with D unresolved. Germline loops: CDR1 SGHTA, CDR2 FQGNSA. V gave up 2 bases and J gave up 6 bases, with 19 bases separating them. This CDR3 region has 16 residues. CDR3 sequence (DNA): TGTGCCAGCAGCTTACGCGAAACTGAGCTAGGTCAGACCCAGTACTTC. It yields the protein CASSLRETELGQTQYF.

J is TRBJ2-2 and V is TRBV21-1; TRBD1, as called in the table, went unchecked against the DNA. TRBV21-1 counts as a pseudogene. This CDR3 is 16 amino acids long. This CDR3 reads CASSKWWRGHTGELFF. The DNA for the CDR3 is TGTGCCAGCAGCAAATGGTGGAGGGGGCACACCGGGGAGCTGTTTTTT.

This chain uses TRBV6-5 with TRBJ2-7; TRBD1 matches 8 bases. Germline trimming cut 6 bases from V and 3 bases from J; bases unmatched to any gene: 10. The length of the CDR3 is 15 residues. Per the germline V gene, CDR1 is MNHEY and CDR2 is SVGAGI. In DNA form, the CDR3 reads TGTGCCAGCAGCCTCCCAGGGACAGGAAACTACGAGCAGTACTTC. This translates into CASSLPGTGNYEQYF.

This rearrangement joins TRBV24-1 to TRBJ1-5, with D perhaps matching TRBD1 (5 bases). This CDR3 spans 16 amino acids. Deletions cut 2 bases from V and 2 bases from J, with 12 bases between. Germline assignment: CDR1 KGHDR and CDR2 SFDVKD. The CDR3 reads CATSDYEEGGNQPQHF. The CDR3 nucleotides read TGTGCCACCAGTGATTATGAGGAAGGGGGCAATCAGCCCCAGCATTTT.

There are a few counts of this clone. The V gene is TRBV12-3 or TRBV12-4, the J gene TRBJ1-2; no clear D gene. Trimming removed 3 bases from V and 7 bases from J, with 9 bases in between. There are 12 residues in the CDR3. The CDR3 sequence: CASSFSGGGYTF. CDR3 bases: TGTGCCAGCAGTTTCAGCGGCGGTGGCTACACCTTC.

Here the CDR3 DNA reads TGTGCCAGCAGCCCTCCTGGCGCGGGGTCAGAGACCCAGTACTTC. Protein: CASSPPGAGSETQYF. The chain employs TRBV4-2 and TRBJ2-5; TRBD2 might be the D (6 bases). The CDR3 consists of 15 residues. V lost 4 bases and J 4 bases, leaving 16 bases between the germline ends. Germline CDR1 is LGHNA and CDR2 is YNFKEQ.

Of note for this clone: The junction departs from the called germline gene at one end, perhaps through a read error. The gene calls are TRBV11-3 and TRBJ2-7; D may be TRBD1 or TRBD2 (6 bases each). Germline CDR1 SGHNT, CDR2 YENEEA. The CDR3 is made up of 13 amino acids. CDR3 DNA: TGTACCAGCAGCTTAGACGGGGGCTCCGAGCAGTACTTC. Amino acid sequence: CTSSLDGGSEQYF.

The rearrangement links TRBV16 to TRBJ2-3, with unresolved D. This CDR3 region has 16 residues. The germline V gene encodes CDR1 KGHSY and CDR2 FQNENV. V was trimmed by 4 bases and J by 4 bases, leaving 18 bases between them. The CDR3 nucleotides read TGTGCCAGCAGCCCTGATAAAGGCCTTAGACCAGATACGCAGTATTTT. As protein: CASSPDKGLRPDTQYF. Using reference TRBV16 and TRBJ2-3 for the parts outside the CDR3, the full variable domain is GEEVAQTPKHLVRGEGQKAKLYCAPIKGHSYVFWYQQVLKNEFKFLISFQNENVFDETGMPKERFSAKCLPNSPCSLEIQATKLEDSAVYFCASSPDKGLRPDTQYFGPGTRLTVL.

The chain employs TRBV7-9 and TRBJ1-1, with 8 nucleotides matching TRBD1. The J segment lost 5 bases and the V segment lost 10 bases, leaving 9 bases of the junction unmatched. Germline V gene sequence: CDR1 SEHNR, CDR2 FQNEAQ (reference sequence). The CDR3 totals 13 residues. The CDR3 DNA reads TGTGCCACTGAGAGGACAGGGAATACTGAAGCTTTCTTT. This translates into CATERTGNTEAFF.

In its sample, this clone is medium-sized. The sample holds other DNA sequences that translate to the same CDR3. V usage is TRBV6-5 and J usage is TRBJ2-5; D remains unclear. The V end was cut by 8 bases, the J end by 3 bases, with 7 bases between. The CDR3 has 11 residues. Germline CDR1 reads MNHEY; CDR2 reads SVGAGI. CDR3: CASYSKETQYF. As DNA, the CDR3 is TGTGCCAGCTATTCCAAAGAGACCCAGTACTTC.